This T cell receptor (beta chain) was recovered during a study of shared clonotypes between healthy human individuals. Whole-study results and caveats: An effect of sequencing depth on clonotype sharing among donors was expected.

As concerns this clone: Its antigen is unidentified.

Execution of the assay was at deep level. The team ran DNA from unsorted PBMCs on ten immunoSEQ deep assay plates for sequencing. Assay: immunoSEQ multiplex PCR; the TCRdb copy retains only in-frame clones and omits some. The table records roughly 500,000 clones, roughly 80% of them present only once. CDR3 length equals 15 residues. After removal of 5 bases from V and 1 base from J, the junction contained 3 bases not matched to a gene. Germline V lookup: CDR1 MNHEY, CDR2 SVGAGI. Each unsorted sample relied on about 90 million PBMCs as its source of genomic DNA. The material sequenced was PBMCs. The chain has TRBV6-5 and TRBJ2-3; TRBD2 agrees at 10 bases. The clonotype originates from a woman in her 40s in good health. Some clones in this sample may be carry-over from other donors' samples. The chain's CDR3 is CASSPGTSGTDTQYF. CDR3 coding DNA: TGTGCCAGCAGTCCCGGGACTAGCGGCACAGATACGCAGTATTTT.